The 18 T cell receptor beta chains below were found in one sample sequenced in a study of CD8 T cells in ankylosing spondylitis. These receptors' antigens are unknown. Study-wide findings and caveats: A motif in TCR beta, a set of several highly homologous variants, appeared characteristic of ankylosing spondylitis blood.

TCRdb re-analysed the 5' RACE reads in MiXCR, keeping a single row per CDR3 protein. This sample has fewer than 750,000 distinct CDR3 sequences, with 15% to 20% found just once. Material: blood, either unsorted or a sorted T cell fraction (not recorded which). The receptors here all came from a male donor with ankylosing spondylitis.

This clonotype was detected only a few times. This CDR3 is CASGASGLGTDTQYF. The CDR3 DNA follows: TGTGCCAGCGGCGCATCGGGACTAGGCACAGATACGCAGTATTTT. The chain has TRBV5-5 and TRBJ2-3; 8 nucleotides agree with TRBD2. CDR1 and CDR2 from the germline V gene are SGHKS and YYEKEE (reference sequence). The CDR3 is 15 amino acids. V was pared by 7 bases and J by 1 base, with 8 bases of the junction left unmatched.

This clonotype has only a few counts. The chain uses TRBV29-1 and TRBJ1-5; TRBD1 is a possible D gene (6 bases). The germline V and J ends were trimmed by 4 bases and 2 bases, with 12 bases remaining between them. Germline V gives CDR1 SQVTM, CDR2 ANQGSEA. The CDR3 totals 14 residues. The DNA for the CDR3 is TGCAGCGTTGGGGTCAGGGGAGGCAATCAGCCCCAGCATTTT. This sequence encodes CSVGVRGGNQPQHF.

V usage is TRBV3-1 and J usage is TRBJ2-2; D may be TRBD2 (5 bases). The length of the CDR3 is 15 residues. Germline CDR1 and CDR2: LGHDT and YNNKEL (reference sequence). With 1 base removed from V and 1 base from J, the gap between germline ends came to 7 bases. CDR3 coding DNA: TGTGCCAGCAGCCAAGGGAGCGGGAACACCGGGGAGCTGTTTTTT. Protein: CASSQGSGNTGELFF. The variable domain in full, with the rest retrieved from reference TRBV3-1 and TRBJ2-2, is DTAVSQTPKYLVTQMGNDKSIKCEQNLGHDTMYWYKQDSKKFLKIMFSYNNKELIINETVPNRFSPKSPDKAHLNLHINSLELGDSAVYFCASSQGSGNTGELFFGEGSRLTVL.

The gene calls are TRBV4-1 and TRBJ2-2; D is tentatively TRBD1 or TRBD2 (6 bases each). CDR3 length: 15 amino acids. Germline V gives CDR1 MGHRA, CDR2 YSYEKL. Trimming cost V 4 bases and J 7 bases, with 16 bases left between them. CDR3 amino acids: CASSREGGGRGELFF. As DNA, the CDR3 is TGCGCCAGCAGCCGCGAAGGGGGAGGTCGCGGGGAGCTGTTTTTT.

This clonotype was seen only a few times. Written as DNA, the CDR3 is TGTGCCAGCTCACCATTAGCGGGAGCCGATGAGCAGTTCTTC. Protein: CASSPLAGADEQFF. J is TRBJ2-1 and V is TRBV18, with 9 positions matching TRBD2. Germline V gene data show CDR1 as KGHSH and CDR2 as LQKENI. V was clipped by 2 bases and J by 8 bases; unmatched bases: 4. The CDR3 has 14 amino acids.

This clonotype was recorded a few times. The CDR3 loop reads CASSLSSGTYNEQFF. The CDR3 DNA reads TGTGCCAGCAGCTTGTCAAGCGGGACCTACAATGAGCAGTTCTTC. V usage is TRBV5-4 and J usage is TRBJ2-1, with 7 bases identical to TRBD2. This CDR3 has 15 residues. V lost 1 base and J lost 2; bases outside the gene matches: 3. CDR1 and CDR2 from the germline V gene are SGHNT and YYREEE (reference sequence).

The CDR3 reads CASSLAPGGGQETQYF. The CDR3 DNA follows: TGTGCCAGCAGCTTAGCTCCTGGCGGGGGGCAAGAGACCCAGTACTTC. The V and J genes are TRBV7-2 and TRBJ2-5, with 8 nucleotides matching TRBD2. J lost 2 bases, V lost 0 bases, and 5 bases had no gene match. This CDR3 contains 16 residues. Germline loops: CDR1 SGHTA, CDR2 FQGNSA.

This clonotype has just a few counts. The genes are TRBV7-6 and TRBJ2-7; 13 bases align to TRBD2. V lost 4 bases to trimming and J lost 5 bases; unmatched junction nucleotides: 8. The CDR3 contains 16 residues. From germline, CDR1 is SGHVS and CDR2 FNYEAQ. The CDR3 DNA sequence: TGTGCCAGCAGCTCATCCCTGACTAGCGGGAGGAACGAGCAGTACTTC. This gives the protein CASSSSLTSGRNEQYF.

The chain couples TRBV29-1 to TRBJ2-1; D gene ambiguous. Germline V gene lookup returns CDR1 SQVTM and CDR2 ANQGSEA. V was shortened by 4 bases and J by 3 bases, with 4 bases between the two germline ends. This CDR3 is built from 11 residues. DNA of the CDR3: TGCAGCGTTGCCCACTACAATGAGCAGTTCTTC. Residues: CSVAHYNEQFF.

This clonotype came up a few times. V is TRBV5-1 and J is TRBJ2-1; D is ambiguous. CDR1 is SGHRS, CDR2 YFSETQ, per germline. Trimming cost V 4 bases and J 10 bases, with 15 bases left between them. The CDR3 is 13 residues long. The CDR3 region has the DNA TGCGCCAGCAGCCGATGGATATCCGACGAGCAGTTCTTC. Protein sequence: CASSRWISDEQFF.

The chain couples TRBV6-5 to TRBJ1-2; D is perhaps TRBD1 (6 bases). From germline, CDR1 is MNHEY and CDR2 SVGAGI. V lost 2 bases to trimming and J lost 8 bases, with 15 bases between them. The CDR3 sequence is 14 residues long. CDR3 sequence (DNA): TGTGCCAGCAGTTACCGCCAGGGGCACACGGGCTACACCTTC. Translated: CASSYRQGHTGYTF.

V usage is TRBV28 and J usage is TRBJ2-7; 10 bases map to TRBD2. Trimming at V came to 6 bases and at J to 4 bases, leaving 6 bases not matched to a gene. The CDR3 spans 14 residues. Germline CDR1 reads MDHEN; CDR2 reads SYDVKM. The CDR3 loop reads CASREREGRYEQYF. CDR3 DNA: TGTGCCAGCAGGGAGCGGGAGGGCCGGTACGAGCAGTACTTC.

This rearrangement joins TRBV6-1 to TRBJ1-2, with D unclear. This CDR3 region has 14 residues. Trimming took off 2 bases at V and 10 bases at J, with 17 bases between the two ends. Germline V gene sequence: CDR1 MNHNS, CDR2 SASEGT. The CDR3 protein is CASSERRPGRDYTF. CDR3 nucleotide sequence: TGTGCCAGCAGTGAACGAAGGCCTGGTCGGGACTACACCTTC.

This clonotype occurred a few times. The chain couples TRBV5-1 to TRBJ2-3; 9 bases fit TRBD1. With V trimmed by 3 bases and J by 0 bases, 5 bases remained unmatched. Germline values: CDR1 SGHRS, CDR2 YFSETQ. There are 16 residues in the CDR3. CDR3 in DNA: TGCGCCAGCAGCTCGGAAGGGACAGGGAGCACAGATACGCAGTATTTT. Translating it yields CASSSEGTGSTDTQYF. Using reference TRBV5-1 and TRBJ2-3 for the parts outside the CDR3, the full variable domain is KAGVTQTPRYLIKTRGQQVTLSCSPISGHRSVSWYQQTPGQGLQFLFEYFSETQRNKGNFPGRFSGRQFSNSRSEMNVSTLELGDSALYLCASSSEGTGSTDTQYFGPGTRLTVL.

The sample holds many counts of this clonotype. The V call is TRBV29-1, the J call TRBJ1-2; maybe TRBD1 (5 bases). The ends were cut back, 6 bases at V and 8 bases at J, with 25 bases in the middle. The CDR3 extends over 15 amino acids. Per germline, CDR1 SQVTM and CDR2 ANQGSEA. CDR3 residues: CSVAKGTSPGGGYTF. For the CDR3, the DNA is TGCAGCGTCGCGAAGGGGACCAGTCCCGGGGGAGGCTACACCTTC.

This clonotype was seen more than once but under ten times. This rearrangement joins TRBV7-2 to TRBJ2-7; 7 bases are shared with TRBD2. J was trimmed by 4 bases and V by 5 bases; bases with no gene match: 11. The CDR3 is 15 amino acids. Germline values: CDR1 SGHTA, CDR2 FQGNSA. The CDR3 DNA follows: TGTGCCAGCAGCCTTCCGGGGGGATTCATTTACGAGCAGTACTTC. This translates into CASSLPGGFIYEQYF. Looking up the rest from reference TRBV7-2 and TRBJ2-7 gives the full variable domain: GAGVSQSPSNKVTEKGKDVELRCDPISGHTALYWYRQSLGQGLEFLIYFQGNSAPDKSGLPSDRFSAERTGGSVSTLTIQRTQQEDSAVYLCASSLPGGFIYEQYFGPGTRLTVT.

The chain joins TRBV7-2 to TRBJ2-7, with D maybe TRBD1 (6 bases). The V gene's germline CDR1 is SGHTA and CDR2 FQGNSA. Trimming took 0 bases from V and 2 from J, leaving 11 bases between them. This CDR3 contains 15 residues. The CDR3 loop reads CASSLASQGTYEQYF. The CDR3 nucleotides are TGTGCCAGCAGCTTAGCATCACAGGGAACCTACGAGCAGTACTTC.

This clonotype was seen a few times. This sequence joins TRBV12-3 or TRBV12-4 and TRBJ2-4; D is perhaps TRBD1 (5 bases). The V and J ends lost 2 bases and 5 bases respectively, with 10 bases between them. The CDR3 is 14 amino acids. This CDR3 is CASSLPDSQNIQYF. The CDR3, as DNA: TGTGCCAGCAGTTTACCTGACAGCCAAAACATTCAGTACTTC.